This T cell receptor beta chain appears in the sequencing data of a study of Graves' ophthalmopathy and Graves' hyperthyroidism. CDR3 length: 13 residues. The germline V gene has CDR1 SEHNR and CDR2 FQNEAQ (reference sequence). With 8 bases removed from V and 7 bases from J, the gap between germline ends came to 12 bases. This clonotype was seen repeatedly, ten times or more. The authors amplified TCR beta CDR3 regions from RNA transcripts. The library came from an HTBI-primed first-round RT-PCR and a second-round multiplex PCR. Each CDR3 protein gets one entry after TCRdb re-called the multiplex PCR reads with MiXCR. The table shows approximately 700,000 distinct CDR3 sequences, with approximately 40% occurring only once.

This sequence originates from an adult man with Graves' ophthalmopathy. The sequenced sample consisted of peripheral blood. J is TRBJ1-6 and V is TRBV7-9, with no clear D. The CDR3 region has the DNA TGTGCCAGCCACGTGGCGGAAAATTCACCCCTCCACTTT. Translation: CASHVAENSPLHF.